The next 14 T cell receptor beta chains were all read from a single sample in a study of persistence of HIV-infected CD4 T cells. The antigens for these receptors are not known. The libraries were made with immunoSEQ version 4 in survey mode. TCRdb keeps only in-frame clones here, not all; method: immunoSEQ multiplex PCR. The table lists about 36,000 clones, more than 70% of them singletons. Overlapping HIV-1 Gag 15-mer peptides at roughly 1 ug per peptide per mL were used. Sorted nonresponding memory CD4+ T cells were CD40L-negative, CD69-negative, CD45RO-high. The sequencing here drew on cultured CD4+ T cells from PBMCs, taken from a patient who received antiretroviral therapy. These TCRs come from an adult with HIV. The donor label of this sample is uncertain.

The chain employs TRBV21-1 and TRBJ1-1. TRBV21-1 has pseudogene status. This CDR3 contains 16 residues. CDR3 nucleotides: TGTGCCAGCAGCAAATCGACGTACGGGTTGAACACTGAAGCTTTCTTT. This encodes CASSKSTYGLNTEAFF.

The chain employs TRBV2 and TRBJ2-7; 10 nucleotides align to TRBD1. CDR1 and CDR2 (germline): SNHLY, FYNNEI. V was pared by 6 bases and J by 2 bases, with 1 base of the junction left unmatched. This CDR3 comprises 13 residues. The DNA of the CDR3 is TGTGCCAGCAGAGGACAGGGGGCCTACGAGCAGTACTTC. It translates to CASRGQGAYEQYF.

CDR3 loop: CASMLAGEPYNEQFF. In nucleotides, the CDR3 is TGTGCCAGCATGTTAGCGGGGGAACCCTACAATGAGCAGTTCTTC. This chain links TRBV28 with TRBJ2-1; 9 nucleotides match TRBD2. Trimming cost V 7 bases and J 2 bases; bases outside gene matches: 6. The CDR3 consists of 15 residues. Per germline, CDR1 MDHEN and CDR2 SYDVKM.

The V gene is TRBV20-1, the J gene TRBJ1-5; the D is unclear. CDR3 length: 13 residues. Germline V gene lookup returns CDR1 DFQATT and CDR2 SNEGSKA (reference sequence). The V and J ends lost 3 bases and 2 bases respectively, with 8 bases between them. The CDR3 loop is CSASLQGNQPQHF. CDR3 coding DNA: TGCAGTGCTAGTCTGCAGGGCAATCAGCCCCAGCATTTT.

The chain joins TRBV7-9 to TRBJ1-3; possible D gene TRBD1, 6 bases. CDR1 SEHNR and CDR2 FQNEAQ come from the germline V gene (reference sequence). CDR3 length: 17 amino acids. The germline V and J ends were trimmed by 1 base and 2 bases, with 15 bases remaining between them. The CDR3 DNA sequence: TGTGCCAGCAGCTTAGTAGTAGGGGGGAAGGCTGGAAACACCATATATTTT. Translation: CASSLVVGGKAGNTIYF. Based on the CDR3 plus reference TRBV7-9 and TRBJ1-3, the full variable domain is DTGVSQNPRHKITKRGQNVTFRCDPISEHNRLYWYRQTLGQGPEFLTYFQNEAQLEKSRLLSDRFSAERPKGSFSTLEIQRTEQGDSAMYLCASSLVVGGKAGNTIYFGEGSWLTVV.

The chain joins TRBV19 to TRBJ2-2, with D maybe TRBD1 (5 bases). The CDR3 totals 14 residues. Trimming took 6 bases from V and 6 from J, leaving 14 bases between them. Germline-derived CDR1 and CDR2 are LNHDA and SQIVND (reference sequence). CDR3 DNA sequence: TGTGCCAGTAGAAATGGACAAACCGCCGGGGAGCTGTTTTTT. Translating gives CASRNGQTAGELFF. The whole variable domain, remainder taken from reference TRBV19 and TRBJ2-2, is DGGITQSPKYLFRKEGQNVTLSCEQNLNHDAMYWYRQDPGQGLRLIYYSQIVNDFQKGDIAEGYSVSREKKESFPLTVTSAQKNPTAFYLCASRNGQTAGELFFGEGSRLTVL.

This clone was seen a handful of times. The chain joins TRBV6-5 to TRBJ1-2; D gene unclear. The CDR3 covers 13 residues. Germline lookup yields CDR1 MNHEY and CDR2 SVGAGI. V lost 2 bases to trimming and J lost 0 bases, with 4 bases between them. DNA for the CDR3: TGTGCCAGCAGTTACGAGGCTAACTATGGCTACACCTTC. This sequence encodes CASSYEANYGYTF.

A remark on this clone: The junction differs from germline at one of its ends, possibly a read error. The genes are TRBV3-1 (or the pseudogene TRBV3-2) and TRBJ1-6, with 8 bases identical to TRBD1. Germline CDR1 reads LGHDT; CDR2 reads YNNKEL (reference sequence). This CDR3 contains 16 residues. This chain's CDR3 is CASSQAAGGYYSPLHF. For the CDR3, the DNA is TGTGCCAGCAGCCAAGCCGCAGGGGGCTATTATTCACCCCTCCACTTT.

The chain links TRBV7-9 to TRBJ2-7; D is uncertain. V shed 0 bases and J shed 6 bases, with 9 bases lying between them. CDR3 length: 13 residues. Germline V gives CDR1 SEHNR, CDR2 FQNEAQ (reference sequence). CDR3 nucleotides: TGTGCCAGCAGCTTAGCGCCCCTCGCCGAGCAGTACTTC. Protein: CASSLAPLAEQYF. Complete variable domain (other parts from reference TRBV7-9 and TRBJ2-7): DTGVSQNPRHKITKRGQNVTFRCDPISEHNRLYWYRQTLGQGPEFLTYFQNEAQLEKSRLLSDRFSAERPKGSFSTLEIQRTEQGDSAMYLCASSLAPLAEQYFGPGTRLTVT.

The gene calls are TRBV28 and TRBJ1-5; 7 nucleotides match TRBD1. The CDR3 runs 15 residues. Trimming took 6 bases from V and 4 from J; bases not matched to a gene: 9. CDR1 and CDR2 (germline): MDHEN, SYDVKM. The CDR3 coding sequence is TGTGCCAGCAGCCATGGACAGGCGACTAATCAGCCCCAGCATTTT. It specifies CASSHGQATNQPQHF.

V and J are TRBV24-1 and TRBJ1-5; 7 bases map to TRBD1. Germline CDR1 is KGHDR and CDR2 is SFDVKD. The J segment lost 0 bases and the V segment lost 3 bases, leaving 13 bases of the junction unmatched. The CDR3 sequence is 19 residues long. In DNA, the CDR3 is TGTGCCACCAGTGATCGAGAAGGACAGGTCAATTATAGCAATCAGCCCCAGCATTTT. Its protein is CATSDREGQVNYSNQPQHF.

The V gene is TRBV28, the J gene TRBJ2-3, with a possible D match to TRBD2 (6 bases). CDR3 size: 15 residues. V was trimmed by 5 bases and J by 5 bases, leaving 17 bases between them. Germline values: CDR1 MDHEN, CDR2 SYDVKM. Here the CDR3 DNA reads TGTGCCAGCAGTCAATCCCGGGCCGGGAGAGATACGCAGTATTTT. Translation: CASSQSRAGRDTQYF.

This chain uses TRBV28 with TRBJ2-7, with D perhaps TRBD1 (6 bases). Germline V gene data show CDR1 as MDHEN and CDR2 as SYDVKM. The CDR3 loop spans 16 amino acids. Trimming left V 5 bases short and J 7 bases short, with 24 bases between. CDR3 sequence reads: CASSPAVGASPREQYF. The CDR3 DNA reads TGTGCCAGCAGTCCTGCCGTGGGGGCGAGCCCTCGGGAGCAGTACTTC.

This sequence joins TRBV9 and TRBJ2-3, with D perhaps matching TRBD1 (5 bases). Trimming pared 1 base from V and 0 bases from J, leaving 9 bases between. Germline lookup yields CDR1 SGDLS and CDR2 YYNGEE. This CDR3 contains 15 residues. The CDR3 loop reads CASSVQGGSTDTQYF. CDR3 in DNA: TGTGCCAGCAGCGTACAGGGTGGAAGCACAGATACGCAGTATTTT.